Listed here is a single T cell receptor beta chain. Per the original data handling: From reference gene primer amplification, estimates of nucleated cell counts were derived. TCRdb keeps only in-frame clones here, not all; method: immunoSEQ multiplex PCR. The DNA gave D and trimming, while V, J and clone size come from that table. The profile covers under 200,000 clones, with roughly 80% appearing a single time and approximately 4.7% taken by the ten largest. The source of the sample is a study of blood T cell repertoires in COVID-19. For the study at large: The cDNA or gDNA used as material had been derived from T cells, B-cell-depleted T cells, or PBMCs.

Germline CDR1 and CDR2: SGHNT and YYREEE (reference sequence). The trim removed 4 bases at V and 1 base at J, leaving 5 bases unmatched. This CDR3 contains 15 residues. Participant-reported clinical history was the basis for cohort assignment. The sample taken for sequencing was PBMCs or T cells enriched from blood (not recorded which). V is TRBV5-4 and J is TRBJ2-3, with 8 nucleotides matching TRBD1. This clonotype was sampled from a woman aged 55-75 years with acute COVID-19. The CDR3 nucleotides read TGTGCCAGCAGCCACCCGGGACAGGGCACAGATACGCAGTATTTT. This translates into CASSHPGQGTDTQYF.